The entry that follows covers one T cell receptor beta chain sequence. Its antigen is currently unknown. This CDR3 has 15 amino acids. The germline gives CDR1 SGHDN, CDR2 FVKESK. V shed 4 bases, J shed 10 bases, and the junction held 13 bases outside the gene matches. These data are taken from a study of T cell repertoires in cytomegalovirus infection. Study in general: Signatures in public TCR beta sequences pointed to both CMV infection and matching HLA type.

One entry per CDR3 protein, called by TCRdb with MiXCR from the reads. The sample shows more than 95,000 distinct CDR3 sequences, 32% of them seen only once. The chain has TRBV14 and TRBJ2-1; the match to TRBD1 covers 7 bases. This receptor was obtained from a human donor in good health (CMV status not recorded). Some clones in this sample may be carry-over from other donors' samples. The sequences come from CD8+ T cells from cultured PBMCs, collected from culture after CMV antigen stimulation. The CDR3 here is CASSRRDSAINEQFF. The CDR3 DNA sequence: TGTGCCAGCAGCCGCCGGGACAGTGCGATCAACGAGCAGTTCTTC.